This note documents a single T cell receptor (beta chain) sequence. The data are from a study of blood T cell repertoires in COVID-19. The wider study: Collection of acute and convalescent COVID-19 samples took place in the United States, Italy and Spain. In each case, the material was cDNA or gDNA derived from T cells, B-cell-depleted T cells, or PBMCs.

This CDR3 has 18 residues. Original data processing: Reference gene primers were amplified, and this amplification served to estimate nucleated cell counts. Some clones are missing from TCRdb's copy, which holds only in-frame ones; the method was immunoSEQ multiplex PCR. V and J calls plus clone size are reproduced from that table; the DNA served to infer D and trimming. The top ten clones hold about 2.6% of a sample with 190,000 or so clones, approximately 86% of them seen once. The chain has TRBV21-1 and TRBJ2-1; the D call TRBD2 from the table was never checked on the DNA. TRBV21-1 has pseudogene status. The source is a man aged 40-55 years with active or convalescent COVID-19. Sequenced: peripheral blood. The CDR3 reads CASSIPPEERGVYNEQFF. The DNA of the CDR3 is TGTGCCAGCAGCATCCCACCGGAAGAGCGGGGGGTTTACAATGAGCAGTTCTTC.